This is a list of T cell receptor beta chains from one sample in a study of Tregs in tolerant kidney transplant recipients. The table came from immunoSEQ multiplex PCR; TCRdb's copy has only in-frame clones and leaves some out. The sample records about 110,000 clones, 90% being singletons. The sample here was CD4+ T cells from blood, taken before the transplant. The receptors shown here come from a human donor who received a combined kidney and bone marrow transplant. Both conserved end residues are part of each CDR3. The order of the fields is J gene, V gene, clone size, D gene, CDR3 DNA, CDR3 protein. The D gene is left open where the match is weak. Size is omitted from some rows. Given values are once, few, many or a class for expanded clones.

TRBJ2-7 | TRBV19 | few | - | TGTGCCAGTAGTACCCCGGGACTTCCTTCGTACGAGCAGTACTTC | CASSTPGLPSYEQYF
TRBJ2-7 | TRBV5-1 | - | TRBD1 | TGCGCCAGCAGCTTCACAGGGGGTCGCTACGAGCAGTACTTC | CASSFTGGRYEQYF
TRBJ1-4 | TRBV2 | - | - | TGTGCCAGCAGTGAAGTGGTCTACGCGGGTGAAAAACTGTTTTTT | CASSEVVYAGEKLFF
TRBJ2-1 | TRBV6-1 | - | TRBD2 | TGTGCCAGTACAATTAGCGGGGCGTACAATGAGCAGTTCTTC | CASTISGAYNEQFF
TRBJ2-5 | TRBV5-4 | few | TRBD2 | TGTGCCAGCAGCTTGGTAGCGGGGGGGCCCTCAGAGACCCAGTACTTC | CASSLVAGGPSETQYF
TRBJ2-3 | TRBV12-1 | - | - | TGTGCCAGCAGTCCTAGCGGGGCCCAGGATACGCAGTATTTT | CASSPSGAQDTQYF
TRBJ1-2 | TRBV7-2 | - | TRBD1 | TGTGCCAGCAGCCCGACAGGGGGCAGGGATGGCTACACCTTC | CASSPTGGRDGYTF
TRBJ2-7 | TRBV27 | - | - | TGTGCCAGCAGTTTCTTAACTAGCCCGAGCTCCTACGAGCAGTACTTC | CASSFLTSPSSYEQYF
TRBJ2-2 | TRBV4-2 | once | TRBD2 | TGTGCCAGCAGCCAGCAACTAGCGGGGGGGCCGGTGGGGGAGCTGTTTTTT | CASSQQLAGGPVGELFF
TRBJ2-1 | TRBV19 | - | TRBD1 | TGTGCCAGTAGTAACGGACAGGCCAGCTTAGCACCTTACAATGAGCAGTTCTTC | CASSNGQASLAPYNEQFF
TRBJ1-4 | TRBV30 | - | - | TGTGCCTGGAGCAGGGATGGTAATGAAAAACTGTTTTTT | CAWSRDGNEKLFF
TRBJ1-4 | TRBV7-9 | - | - | TGTGCCAGCAGCTCCCTCGGGGGGATAGATGAAAAACTGTTTTTT | CASSSLGGIDEKLFF
TRBJ1-6 | TRBV5-4 | - | - | TGTGCCAGCAGCTTGGCCTCCGTAAATTCACCCCTCCACTTT | CASSLASVNSPLHF
TRBJ2-5 | TRBV11-3 | - | TRBD1 | TGTGCCAGCAGCAGAAGGGGGCGCCCGGGGGAGACCCAGTACTTC | CASSRRGRPGETQYF
TRBJ1-2 | TRBV19 | - | TRBD1 | TGTGCCAGTAGTCTCTGGACAGGGGGCGTCTATGGCTACACCTTC | CASSLWTGGVYGYTF
TRBJ2-7 | TRBV2 | - | TRBD2 | TGTGCCAGCAGCCTCGGACTAGGAACCTACGAGCAGTACTTC | CASSLGLGTYEQYF